The 11 T cell receptor beta chains below all came from one sample that was sequenced in a study of blood T cells in healthy people across ages. Through a sample-barcoded 5' primer and a J-beta primer mix, a second PCR was run for 7 to 11 cycles. TCRdb re-called the 5' RACE reads with MiXCR, one entry per CDR3 protein. The sample includes about 1.8 million distinct CDR3 sequences, just under 50% of them seen just once. The sequenced sample was blood. These receptors all stem from a woman between 40 and 55 years old in good health.

This clonotype was counted a few times. The J gene is TRBJ1-2, the V gene TRBV7-2; no clear D. From germline, CDR1 is SGHTA and CDR2 FQGNSA. This CDR3 spans 13 amino acids. V lost 5 bases and J 6 bases, leaving 13 bases between the germline ends. The CDR3 sequence: CASSPQASDGYTF. Written as DNA, the CDR3 is TGTGCCAGCAGCCCCCAGGCTTCGGATGGCTACACCTTC.

This clonotype occurred a few times. This sequence joins TRBV14 and TRBJ2-5, with TRBD1 as a possible D gene (6 bases). V was cut by 3 bases and J by 0 bases, with 14 bases left in between. The CDR3 is 16 residues long. Germline V gene lookup returns CDR1 SGHDN and CDR2 FVKESK. The CDR3 bases are TGTGCCAGCAGCCACGCGGACCACAGGGACCAAGAGACCCAGTACTTC. Translating it yields CASSHADHRDQETQYF.

V and J are TRBV7-2 and TRBJ2-7, with D possibly being TRBD1 or TRBD2 (5 bases each). The last part of the DNA fits TRBJ2-5 better; the J call may be wrong. Per germline, CDR1 SGHTA and CDR2 FQGNSA. CDR3 length: 16 residues. CDR3 region: CASSYQGTTGKETQYF. For the CDR3, the DNA is TGTGCCAGCAGCTACCAAGGGACGACCGGAAAAGAGACCCAGTACTTC.

This clonotype occurred once. CDR3 coding DNA: TGTGCCAGCACCCAAGGGTCGGGAAACACCGGGGAGCTGTTTTTT. Translating gives CASTQGSGNTGELFF. The chain uses TRBV7-9 and TRBJ2-2; D possibly corresponds to TRBD2 (5 bases). The germline CDR1 and CDR2 sequences are SEHNR and FQNEAQ (reference sequence). V lost 7 bases, J lost 2 bases, and 14 bases lay in between. This CDR3 spans 15 amino acids.

V gene TRBV5-1 combines with J gene TRBJ2-5; no reliable D call. V was trimmed by 0 bases and J by 4 bases, leaving 16 bases between them. Per germline, CDR1 SGHRS and CDR2 YFSETQ. This CDR3 has 16 amino acids. CDR3 residues: CASSLGPRDGGETQYF. The DNA of the CDR3 is TGCGCCAGCAGCTTGGGCCCGCGTGACGGTGGAGAGACCCAGTACTTC.

There are a few counts of this clonotype. V gene TRBV6-2 or TRBV6-3 combines with J gene TRBJ2-2; D call uncertain. Germline loops: CDR1 MNHEY, CDR2 SVGEGT. This CDR3 spans 18 amino acids. V dropped 0 bases and J dropped 1 base, with 15 bases sitting between them. The CDR3 protein is CASSYSTERALNTGELFF. CDR3 sequence (DNA): TGTGCCAGCAGTTACTCGACCGAGAGAGCCCTGAACACCGGGGAGCTGTTTTTT.

The chain joins TRBV2 to TRBJ2-5; the D is unclear. V lost 2 bases to trimming and J lost 0 bases, with 16 bases between them. The CDR3 sequence is 17 residues long. The germline V gene encodes CDR1 SNHLY and CDR2 FYNNEI. CDR3 amino acids: CASSERPPTQYQETQYF. CDR3 in DNA: TGTGCCAGCAGTGAACGGCCTCCCACACAGTACCAAGAGACCCAGTACTTC. Combining the CDR3 with reference TRBV2 and TRBJ2-5 gives the whole variable domain EPEVTQTPSHQVTQMGQEVILRCVPISNHLYFYWYRQILGQKVEFLVSFYNNEISEKSEIFDDQFSVERPDGSNFTLKIRSTKLEDSAMYFCASSERPPTQYQETQYFGPGTRLLVL.

The rearrangement uses TRBV5-6 and TRBJ2-1, with 7 bases identical to TRBD1. Germline V gives CDR1 SGHDT, CDR2 YYEEEE. J gave up 6 bases and V 5 bases, and 14 bases lay outside the gene matches. This CDR3 region has 16 residues. The CDR3 sequence is CASRLMETGIFNEQFF. The CDR3 DNA follows: TGTGCCAGCAGGCTCATGGAGACAGGGATTTTCAATGAGCAGTTCTTC.

There are a few counts of this clonotype. This rearrangement joins TRBV5-1 to TRBJ2-3, with D tentatively TRBD1 (6 bases). This CDR3 is built from 15 residues. Germline V gene sequence: CDR1 SGHRS, CDR2 YFSETQ. Trimming took 6 bases from V and 0 from J, leaving 14 bases between them. The chain's CDR3 is CASNADRTSTDTQYF. The CDR3 region has the DNA TGCGCCAGCAATGCAGACAGGACTAGCACAGATACGCAGTATTTT.

The gene calls are TRBV10-3 and TRBJ1-1, with TRBD1 identical over 7 bases. V lost 4 bases to trimming and J lost 3 bases; unmatched junction nucleotides: 2. The CDR3 is 13 amino acids. Germline loops: CDR1 ENHRY, CDR2 SYGVKD. The CDR3 loop is CAISVQGDTEAFF. CDR3 nucleotides: TGTGCCATCAGTGTTCAGGGGGACACTGAAGCTTTCTTT.

This clonotype was seen more than once but under ten times. The V gene is TRBV6-6, the J gene TRBJ1-1, with a tentative D call TRBD1 (5 bases). The germline V gene encodes CDR1 MNHNY and CDR2 SVGAGI (reference sequence). The V gene lost 3 bases and the J gene lost 7 bases, with 12 bases spanning the gap. The CDR3 is 13 amino acids. The CDR3 nucleotides are TGTGCCAGCAGTTATGGGGCCCAGGGTGAAGCTTTCTTT. Residues: CASSYGAQGEAFF.